These 26 T cell receptor beta chains were sequenced from one sample in a study of shared clonotypes between healthy human individuals. Clones were sequenced by immunoSEQ multiplex PCR, and TCRdb holds only the in-frame ones, with some missing. This sample yields about 1.5 million clones, of which 95% to 99% are seen a single time; around 0.45% belongs to the top ten. The sequenced material came from naive CD4+ T cells sorted from blood. Described subset: CD45RA+ positively selected. These receptors were obtained from a man in his thirties or forties in good health.

This chain joins TRBV18 and TRBJ2-4; maybe TRBD2 (6 bases). The CDR3 runs 15 residues. The germline V gene encodes CDR1 KGHSH and CDR2 LQKENI. The germline V and J ends were trimmed by 1 base and 9 bases, with 16 bases remaining between them. The CDR3 loop reads CASSPLDNYGGIQYF. The CDR3 region has the DNA TGTGCCAGCTCACCACTCGACAACTACGGGGGCATTCAGTACTTC.

V and J are TRBV29-1 and TRBJ1-1; D is undetermined. Trimming shortened V by 3 bases and J by 3 bases, and 8 bases separated the two germline ends. CDR1 is SQVTM, CDR2 ANQGSEA, per germline. The CDR3 consists of 12 residues. CDR3 in DNA: TGCAGCGTTGATCTATCTGACACTGAAGCTTTCTTT. Its translation is CSVDLSDTEAFF.

This chain connects TRBV11-2 to TRBJ2-1, with a weak D call TRBD2 (6 bases). The length of the CDR3 is 15 residues. V dropped 6 bases and J dropped 4 bases, with 16 bases sitting between them. Germline V lookup: CDR1 SGHAT, CDR2 FQNNGV. CDR3 bases: TGTGCCAGCAGATCCCCGGCTAGCGCATACAATGAGCAGTTCTTC. Translating gives CASRSPASAYNEQFF.

The rearrangement links TRBV30 to TRBJ2-7; D tentatively fits TRBD1 or TRBD2 (5 bases each). V shed 0 bases and J shed 3 bases, with 21 bases lying between them. CDR3 length: 17 amino acids. CDR1 and CDR2 from the germline V gene are GTSNPN and SVGIG (reference sequence). In DNA, the CDR3 is TGTGCCTGGAGTGTCGGTTCAGGGATCCTAGCAATCTACGAGCAGTACTTC. This codes for CAWSVGSGILAIYEQYF.

This chain links TRBV5-1 with TRBJ1-4, with D perhaps TRBD1 (5 bases). Looked up from germline, CDR1 is SGHRS and CDR2 is YFSETQ. CDR3 length: 17 amino acids. Trimming removed 4 bases from V and 2 bases from J, with 18 bases in between. CDR3 protein: CASSSQPGTVTNEKLFF. CDR3 coding DNA: TGCGCCAGCAGCAGCCAACCCGGGACCGTTACTAATGAAAAACTGTTTTTT.

This clone showed up just once. V gene TRBV19 combines with J gene TRBJ1-4; TRBD1 agrees at 8 bases. Germline V gene lookup returns CDR1 LNHDA and CDR2 SQIVND (reference sequence). This CDR3 comprises 17 residues. Unmatched junction bases numbered 12, after V lost 3 bases and J lost 6 bases. Here the CDR3 reads CASSIGRGRMTDEKLFF. CDR3 sequence (DNA): TGTGCCAGTAGTATTGGCAGGGGGCGCATGACGGATGAAAAACTGTTTTTT.

V usage is TRBV9 and J usage is TRBJ2-1, with D uncertain. The V end lost 0 bases, the J end lost 2 bases, and 9 bases lay between the germline ends. Germline V gives CDR1 SGDLS, CDR2 YYNGEE. The CDR3 length is 15 residues. In DNA, the CDR3 is TGTGCCAGCAGCGTAGGTGGATTCACCTACAATGAGCAGTTCTTC. Protein sequence: CASSVGGFTYNEQFF.

As regards this clone: The same CDR3 also results from other DNA sequences found in this sample. The chain combines TRBV9 with TRBJ1-1, with D hard to call. V was cut by 0 bases and J by 4 bases, with 7 bases left in between. This CDR3 contains 13 residues. The V gene's germline CDR1 is SGDLS and CDR2 YYNGEE. The CDR3 spells CASSVGTGTEAFF. CDR3 bases: TGTGCCAGCAGCGTAGGCACGGGCACTGAAGCTTTCTTT.

The V call is TRBV12-5, the J call TRBJ2-1; 9 bases are a match to TRBD1. CDR3 length equals 17 residues. Germline V gives CDR1 LGHNT, CDR2 FRNRAP. Trimming took 2 bases from V and 5 from J; bases not matched to a gene: 10. This CDR3 reads CASGLHATDRGHNEQFF. CDR3 nucleotides: TGTGCTAGTGGTTTGCACGCGACGGACAGGGGACACAATGAGCAGTTCTTC.

The chain links TRBV5-4 to TRBJ2-1, with 10 bases lining up with TRBD2. Per germline, CDR1 SGHNT and CDR2 YYREEE (reference sequence). The CDR3 covers 15 residues. Germline trimming cut 2 bases from V and 4 bases from J; bases unmatched to any gene: 3. CDR3 residues: CASSLELAGYNEQFF. The CDR3 DNA is TGTGCCAGCAGCTTAGAACTAGCGGGGTACAATGAGCAGTTCTTC.

The V gene is TRBV7-8, the J gene TRBJ2-5, with D possibly matching TRBD1 (6 bases). The CDR3 sequence is 14 residues long. Germline loops: CDR1 SGHVS, CDR2 FQNEAQ. The germline V and J ends were trimmed by 5 bases and 1 base, with 11 bases remaining between them. As DNA, the CDR3 is TGTGCCAGCAGCGATTCAGGGGTCCAAGAGACCCAGTACTTC. Translated, it gives CASSDSGVQETQYF.

The V and J genes are TRBV7-3 and TRBJ2-5, with 15 bases aligning to TRBD2. The germline V gene has CDR1 SGHTA and CDR2 FQGTGA. The CDR3 spans 19 residues. J gave up 5 bases and V 2 bases, and 12 bases lay outside the gene matches. The CDR3: CASSLGRTSGRAGWETQYF. The CDR3 region has the DNA TGTGCCAGCAGCTTAGGTCGGACTAGCGGGAGGGCCGGTTGGGAGACCCAGTACTTC.

About this clone itself: The same CDR3 also results from other DNA sequences found in this sample. The rearrangement uses TRBV5-1 and TRBJ2-5; TRBD2 aligns across 13 bases. The CDR3 loop spans 15 amino acids. The V gene end was trimmed by 4 bases and the J gene end by 3 bases; junction bases not matched to a gene: 3. The V gene's germline CDR1 is SGHRS and CDR2 YFSETQ. The CDR3 here is CASSIGLAGEETQYF. The CDR3 DNA follows: TGCGCCAGCAGCATCGGACTAGCGGGAGAAGAGACCCAGTACTTC.

This chain joins TRBV18 and TRBJ2-2, with D perhaps TRBD1 (6 bases). Trimming cost V 2 bases and J 7 bases, with 11 bases left between them. The CDR3 runs to 14 residues. CDR1 and CDR2 from the germline V gene are KGHSH and LQKENI. The CDR3 protein is CASSPNTGNGELFF. CDR3 nucleotide sequence: TGTGCCAGCTCACCAAATACAGGGAACGGGGAGCTGTTTTTT.

This chain links TRBV6-5 with TRBJ1-1; a possible D gene is TRBD1 (6 bases). Germline values: CDR1 MNHEY, CDR2 SVGAGI. Trimming left V 4 bases short and J 2 bases short, with 11 bases between. The CDR3 consists of 14 residues. In DNA, the CDR3 is TGTGCCAGCAGTTCACGCAGGGGTAACACTGAAGCTTTCTTT. It specifies CASSSRRGNTEAFF.

This clone was recorded once. The chain couples TRBV9 to TRBJ2-2; tentatively, D is TRBD1 or TRBD2 (5 bases each). The CDR3 extends over 15 amino acids. V was pared by 4 bases and J by 7 bases, with 17 bases between. CDR1 and CDR2 from the germline V gene are SGDLS and YYNGEE. CDR3 residues: CASSPLGTAYGELFF. In nucleotides, the CDR3 is TGTGCCAGCAGCCCTCTTGGGACCGCTTACGGGGAGCTGTTTTTT. Drawing the rest from reference TRBV9 and TRBJ2-2, the complete variable domain is DSGVTQTPKHLITATGQRVTLRCSPRSGDLSVYWYQQSLDQGLQFLIQYYNGEERAKGNILERFSAQQFPDLHSELNLSSLELGDSALYFCASSPLGTAYGELFFGEGSRLTVL.

The chain combines TRBV28 with TRBJ2-2, with 7 bases lining up with TRBD1. The CDR3 is 15 residues long. Germline V lookup: CDR1 MDHEN, CDR2 SYDVKM. V was pared by 6 bases and J by 2 bases, with 6 bases of the junction left unmatched. DNA of the CDR3: TGTGCCAGCAGCCGACAGGGAATAAACACCGGGGAGCTGTTTTTT. As protein: CASSRQGINTGELFF.

The chain carries TRBV5-4 and TRBJ2-5; D might be TRBD2 (5 bases). Germline V gives CDR1 SGHNT, CDR2 YYREEE (reference sequence). The CDR3 has 12 amino acids. V was pared by 4 bases and J by 5 bases, with 9 bases between. Here the CDR3 reads CASSKSGETQYF. The CDR3 region has the DNA TGTGCCAGCAGCAAGAGCGGTGAGACCCAGTACTTC.

The chain is built from TRBV18 and TRBJ1-3; TRBD1 aligns across 8 bases. J was trimmed by 3 bases and V by 5 bases; bases with no gene match: 9. Germline CDR1 and CDR2: KGHSH and LQKENI. The CDR3 consists of 16 residues. CDR3 loop: CASSVRDRRGGNTIYF. CDR3 DNA sequence: TGTGCCAGCTCAGTCCGGGACAGGAGAGGTGGAAACACCATATATTTT.

This clone was detected only once. J is TRBJ1-5 and V is TRBV6-1; no clear D. Germline CDR1 MNHNS, CDR2 SASEGT. Trimming cost V 9 bases and J 3 bases, with 12 bases left between them. The CDR3 runs to 13 residues. Here the CDR3 DNA reads TGTGCCAGTTCGGTCCAAAACAATCAGCCCCAGCATTTT. Translation: CASSVQNNQPQHF.

The rearrangement uses TRBV19 and TRBJ2-1; D remains ambiguous. Trimming removed 8 bases at V and 9 bases at J, with 29 bases between. Germline V gene sequence: CDR1 LNHDA, CDR2 SQIVND (reference sequence). The CDR3 has 17 residues. The CDR3 spells CASRLEETLDSPAEQFF. In DNA, the CDR3 is TGTGCCAGTCGACTTGAGGAAACGCTAGATTCCCCTGCTGAGCAGTTCTTC.

V gene TRBV5-5 combines with J gene TRBJ1-1; 8 bases fit TRBD1. CDR1 is SGHKS and CDR2 is YYEKEE in the germline V gene (reference sequence). The CDR3 totals 16 residues. J lost 4 bases, V lost 0 bases, and 8 bases had no gene match. The CDR3 is CASSLGNAGGITEAFF. The CDR3, as DNA: TGTGCCAGCAGCTTGGGAAATGCAGGGGGCATCACTGAAGCTTTCTTT.

J is TRBJ2-1 and V is TRBV10-2; no reliable D call. The CDR3 is 13 residues long. The germline V gene encodes CDR1 WSHSY and CDR2 SAAADI. V dropped 0 bases and J dropped 8 bases, with 8 bases sitting between them. CDR3 protein: CASSESNRYEQFF. The CDR3 nucleotides are TGCGCCAGCAGTGAGTCGAATAGATATGAGCAGTTCTTC.

This rearrangement joins TRBV5-4 to TRBJ2-1, with TRBD2 identical over 10 bases. Germline values: CDR1 SGHNT, CDR2 YYREEE (reference sequence). Unmatched junction bases numbered 7, after V lost 0 bases and J lost 4 bases. The CDR3 is made up of 17 amino acids. The CDR3 protein is CASSLGTGTSAYNEQFF. CDR3 in DNA: TGTGCCAGCAGCTTGGGGACCGGGACTAGCGCATACAATGAGCAGTTCTTC.

Notes on this clone: This specimen includes other DNA sequences encoding the same CDR3. This chain uses TRBV27 with TRBJ2-3; D unclear. V dropped 4 bases and J dropped 6 bases, with 8 bases sitting between them. The germline V gene encodes CDR1 MNHEY and CDR2 SMNVEV (reference sequence). This CDR3 has 12 amino acids. CDR3 region: CASSSPTDTQYF. As DNA, the CDR3 is TGTGCCAGCAGTTCCCCAACTGATACGCAGTATTTT.

The rearrangement joins TRBV10-3 to TRBJ2-7, with 8 bases that match TRBD2. CDR1 and CDR2 from the germline V gene are ENHRY and SYGVKD. The CDR3 sequence is 14 residues long. V shed 1 base and J 3 bases; nucleotides not matched to a gene: 2. Here the CDR3 DNA reads TGTGCCATCAGTGAGTGGGGGACTAGCTACGAGCAGTACTTC. It codes for CAISEWGTSYEQYF.